Sequencing of this TCR beta chain was carried out in a study of blood T cells in healthy people across ages. This clonotype occurred many times. The CDR3 consists of 13 residues. V was pared by 8 bases and J by 6 bases, with 8 bases of the junction left unmatched. Germline lookup yields CDR1 SNHLY and CDR2 FYNNEI. A second PCR of about 7 to 12 cycles used a sample-barcoded 5' primer and a J-beta primer mix. TCRdb redid the calling of the 5' RACE reads with MiXCR, one entry per CDR3 protein. The data hold fewer than 800,000 distinct CDR3 sequences, with approximately 21% observed a single time. The receptor was isolated from a man in his sixties or seventies in good health. The source material was blood. The chain employs TRBV2 and TRBJ2-7; TRBD1 matches 9 bases. This CDR3 reads CASGGQGFSEQYF. In nucleotides, the CDR3 is TGTGCCAGCGGGGGACAGGGCTTTTCCGAGCAGTACTTC.